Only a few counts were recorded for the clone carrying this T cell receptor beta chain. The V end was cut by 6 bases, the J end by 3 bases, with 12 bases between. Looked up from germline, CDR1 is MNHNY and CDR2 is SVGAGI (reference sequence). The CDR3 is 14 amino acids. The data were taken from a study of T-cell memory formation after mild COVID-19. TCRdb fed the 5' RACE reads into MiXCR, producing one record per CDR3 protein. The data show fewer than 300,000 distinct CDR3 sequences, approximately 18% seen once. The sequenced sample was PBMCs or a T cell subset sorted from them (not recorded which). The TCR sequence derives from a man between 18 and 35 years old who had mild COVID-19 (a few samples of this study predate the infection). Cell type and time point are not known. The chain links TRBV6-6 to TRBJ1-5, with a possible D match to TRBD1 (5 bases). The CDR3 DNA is TGTGCCAGCAGCAGGGCTCGAAACAATCAGCCCCAGCATTTT. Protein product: CASSRARNNQPQHF.